These 21 T cell receptor beta chains were all obtained from the same sample, sequenced in a study of molecular identifiers for immune sequencing clone quantification. TCRdb analysed the PCR reads with MiXCR anew, one entry per CDR3 protein. The sample includes some 580,000 distinct CDR3 sequences, approximately 24% of them seen just once. Sequencing used naive CD8+ T cells from blood, with Jurkat cell RNA spiked in. As to subset: FACS-sorted CD8+CD4-CCR7+CD45RA+ naive T cells. The receptors were gathered from a human donor in good health. Some libraries in this study had Jurkat cell RNA spiked in.

V is TRBV12-3 or TRBV12-4 and J is TRBJ2-1; D gene uncertain. V lost 1 base and J 1 base, leaving 5 bases between the germline ends. There are 14 residues in the CDR3. Written as DNA, the CDR3 is TGTGCCAGCAGTTTAGGCCGATCCTACAATGAGCAGTTCTTC. Residues: CASSLGRSYNEQFF.

V is TRBV13 and J is TRBJ2-7, with TRBD1 matching 7 bases. This CDR3 spans 14 amino acids. Germline V lookup: CDR1 PRHDT, CDR2 FYEKMQ (reference sequence). V gave up 5 bases and J gave up 7 bases; unmatched junction bases: 11. The CDR3 bases are TGTGCCAGCAGCGCCGGACAGGCAATCGGGGAGCAGTACTTC. This codes for CASSAGQAIGEQYF. The full variable domain, completed using reference TRBV13 and TRBJ2-7, is AAGVIQSPRHLIKEKRETATLKCYPIPRHDTVYWYQQGPGQDPQFLISFYEKMQSDKGSIPDRFSAQQFSDYHSELNMSSLELGDSALYFCASSAGQAIGEQYFGPGTRLTVT.

V gene TRBV12-5 combines with J gene TRBJ2-7, with D possibly TRBD1 on 5 matching bases. The CDR3 totals 15 residues. Trimming pared 2 bases from V and 7 bases from J, leaving 18 bases between. CDR1 LGHNT and CDR2 FRNRAP come from the germline V gene. CDR3 protein: CASGLPPAGIQEQYF. The CDR3 region has the DNA TGTGCTAGTGGTTTGCCGCCGGCAGGGATCCAGGAGCAGTACTTC.

The sample holds a few counts of this clonotype. CDR3 sequence reads: CASSYLRQGGTDTQYF. CDR3 sequence (DNA): TGTGCCAGCAGTTACTTACGACAGGGGGGAACAGATACGCAGTATTTT. J is TRBJ2-3 and V is TRBV6-6; 9 nucleotides match TRBD1. Per the germline V gene, CDR1 is MNHNY and CDR2 is SVGAGI (reference sequence). This CDR3 comprises 16 residues. V dropped 1 base and J dropped 3; count of bases not matched to a gene: 5.

Remarks on this clonotype: Given the absence of the conserved phenylalanine or tryptophan at the CDR3 end, a read error is likely. This chain joins TRBV5-1 and TRBJ2-7, with D maybe TRBD2 (5 bases). CDR3 length: 15 amino acids. Between the trimmed V and J ends, which lost 0 bases and 3 bases, there was a span of 13 bases. Looked up from germline, CDR1 is SGHRS and CDR2 is YFSETQ. CDR3: CASSLERLTHYEQYL. CDR3 bases: TGCGCCAGCAGCTTGGAGCGACTAACTCACTACGAGCAGTACCTC.

This clonotype was seen a handful of times. The rearrangement uses TRBV10-3 and TRBJ1-1, with D possibly matching TRBD1 (5 bases). The CDR3 length is 11 residues. V lost 6 bases and J lost 6, with 8 bases in between. The germline V gene has CDR1 ENHRY and CDR2 SYGVKD. The CDR3 sequence is CAISPGSEAFF. CDR3 coding DNA: TGTGCCATCAGCCCAGGGTCTGAAGCTTTCTTT.

This clonotype has at least ten counts. The chain is built from TRBV29-1 and TRBJ2-7, with 12 bases matching TRBD1. The germline gives CDR1 SQVTM, CDR2 ANQGSEA. The V gene end was trimmed by 3 bases and the J gene end by 0 bases; junction bases not matched to a gene: 12. The CDR3 totals 18 residues. Here the CDR3 DNA reads TGCAGCGTTGACTACGGGACAGGGGGCGTCGGAAGCTCCTACGAGCAGTACTTC. As protein: CSVDYGTGGVGSSYEQYF.

This clonotype was picked up many times. V gene TRBV10-3 combines with J gene TRBJ2-7; D is undetermined. The CDR3 runs 14 residues. Deletions cut 2 bases from V and 3 bases from J, with 11 bases between. Germline V gene sequence: CDR1 ENHRY, CDR2 SYGVKD. The CDR3 sequence is CAISEPGGRYEQYF. CDR3 DNA: TGTGCCATCAGTGAGCCGGGTGGCCGCTACGAGCAGTACTTC.

This clonotype was counted between two and nine times. J is TRBJ2-5 and V is TRBV24-1, with a weak D call TRBD2 (6 bases). Per the germline V gene, CDR1 is KGHDR and CDR2 is SFDVKD. The V gene lost 1 base and the J gene lost 0 bases, with 14 bases spanning the gap. This CDR3 spans 17 amino acids. CDR3 loop: CATSDFEGGANQETQYF. The CDR3 DNA is TGTGCCACCAGTGATTTCGAGGGCGGGGCCAACCAAGAGACCCAGTACTTC.

The chain couples TRBV19 to TRBJ2-5; D is possibly TRBD2 (6 bases). This CDR3 is built from 13 residues. V was pared by 11 bases and J by 3 bases, with 16 bases between. CDR1 and CDR2 (germline): LNHDA, SQIVND (reference sequence). CDR3 nucleotide sequence: TGTGCCTGTGGAGGGGTGGGCGAAGAGACCCAGTACTTC. Translated: CACGGVGEETQYF.

Only a few counts were recorded for this clonotype. This sequence joins TRBV12-3 or TRBV12-4 and TRBJ1-5; no clear D. The ends were cut back, 6 bases at V and 7 bases at J, with 10 bases in the middle. The CDR3 spans 12 residues. CDR3 sequence: CASSPIDQPQHF. The CDR3 DNA sequence: TGTGCCAGCAGCCCCATCGACCAGCCCCAGCATTTT.

In this sample, this clonotype turned up many times. The V call is TRBV5-1, the J call TRBJ2-1; 10 bases align to TRBD2. The CDR3 covers 16 residues. V lost 0 bases to trimming and J lost 1 base; unmatched junction nucleotides: 1. Per germline, CDR1 SGHRS and CDR2 YFSETQ. The CDR3 loop is CASSLASGSSYNEQFF. DNA of the CDR3: TGCGCCAGCAGCTTGGCTAGCGGGAGTTCCTACAATGAGCAGTTCTTC.

As concerns this clonotype: A much larger clone lies one base from this, so it may be a read error. Here the CDR3 DNA reads TGCGCCAGCAGCTTGCTGGGGACGGACACTGAAGCTCTCTTT. Its translation is CASSLLGTDTEALF. This chain uses TRBV5-1 with TRBJ1-1; maybe TRBD1 (5 bases). The CDR3 has 14 residues. Per germline, CDR1 SGHRS and CDR2 YFSETQ. The variable domain in full, with the rest retrieved from reference TRBV5-1 and TRBJ1-1, is KAGVTQTPRYLIKTRGQQVTLSCSPISGHRSVSWYQQTPGQGLQFLFEYFSETQRNKGNFPGRFSGRQFSNSRSEMNVSTLELGDSALYLCASSLLGTDTEALFGQGTRLTVV.

The chain combines TRBV7-9 with TRBJ2-3, with D possibly being TRBD2 (6 bases). This CDR3 spans 17 amino acids. Deletions cut 7 bases from V and 2 bases from J, with 22 bases between. Germline values: CDR1 SEHNR, CDR2 FQNEAQ (reference sequence). The CDR3 protein is CASNQQGLRSITDTQYF. CDR3 DNA sequence: TGTGCCAGCAATCAGCAGGGACTTCGAAGTATCACAGATACGCAGTATTTT.

Worth noting for this clonotype: A much larger clone is a single base away; this may be a read error. The chain employs TRBV5-6 and TRBJ1-5; D is perhaps TRBD1 (5 bases). The germline V and J ends were trimmed by 4 bases and 5 bases, with 13 bases remaining between them. The CDR3 runs to 14 residues. Germline lookup yields CDR1 SGHDT and CDR2 YYEEEE. CDR3 loop: CASSPGLGHQPQHF. In DNA form, the CDR3 reads TGTGCCAGCAGCCCTGGACTGGGGCATCAGCCCCAGCATTTT. Full variable domain (missing parts from reference TRBV5-6 and TRBJ1-5): DAGVTQSPTHLIKTRGQQVTLRCSPKSGHDTVSWYQQALGQGPQFIFQYYEEEERQRGNFPDRFSGHQFPNYSSELNVNALLLGDSALYLCASSPGLGHQPQHFGDGTRLSIL.

As for this clonotype: One end of the junction does not line up with germline, which may come from a read error. The V gene is TRBV6-2 or TRBV6-3, the J gene TRBJ1-1; D might be TRBD1 (6 bases). The CDR3 sequence is 13 residues long. CDR1 is MNHEY and CDR2 is SVGEGT in the germline V gene. This CDR3 reads CGSRLLGGTEAFF. The DNA of the CDR3 is TGTGGCAGCAGGCTTTTAGGGGGCACTGAAGCTTTCTTT.

To note about this clonotype: At one of its ends the junction is not consistent with the germline gene, which may arise from a read error. The chain employs TRBV29-1 and TRBJ1-2, with D possibly TRBD1 on 5 matching bases. CDR3 length: 13 residues. CDR1 and CDR2 from the germline V gene are SQVTM and ANQGSEA. The DNA of the CDR3 is TGCGGCGTTGAACCGGGGACGCACTATGGCTACACCTTC. It is translated as CGVEPGTHYGYTF.

This clonotype was detected many times. The chain links TRBV27 to TRBJ2-5, with 9 bases lining up with TRBD1. Trimming at V came to 2 bases and at J to 2 bases, leaving 3 bases not matched to a gene. CDR1 and CDR2 (germline): MNHEY, SMNVEV (reference sequence). The CDR3 sequence is 15 residues long. The CDR3 spells CASSLDRGGQETQYF. In DNA form, the CDR3 reads TGTGCCAGCAGTTTAGACAGGGGGGGTCAAGAGACCCAGTACTTC.

This clonotype was recorded only once. V is TRBV4-1 and J is TRBJ2-2; TRBD2 matches 15 bases. This CDR3 spans 17 amino acids. V shed 5 bases and J 5 bases; nucleotides not matched to a gene: 6. Per the germline V gene, CDR1 is MGHRA and CDR2 is YSYEKL. CDR3 nucleotide sequence: TGCGCCAGCAGCTTCAGGACTAGCGGGGGGGCGACCGGGGAGCTGTTTTTT. It codes for CASSFRTSGGATGELFF.

This clonotype was seen repeatedly, ten times or more. The CDR3: CASRDGTGDYQPQHF. The CDR3, as DNA: TGTGCCAGCAGGGATGGGACAGGCGATTATCAGCCCCAGCATTTT. The chain joins TRBV28 to TRBJ1-5; 8 bases fit TRBD1. V lost 6 bases to trimming and J lost 5 bases; unmatched junction nucleotides: 9. The CDR3 is 15 amino acids. CDR1 MDHEN and CDR2 SYDVKM come from the germline V gene.

Concerning this clonotype itself: This sequence may be a read error, since a much larger clone differs from it by one base. The chain employs TRBV3-1 and TRBJ2-5; the D gene is possibly TRBD2 (6 bases). Germline CDR1 is LGHDT and CDR2 is YNNKEL (reference sequence). CDR3 length: 14 amino acids. The DNA for the CDR3 is TGTGCCAGCAGCCAGATAGCGGACCAAGAGACCCAGTGCTTC. This gives the protein CASSQIADQETQCF.